The 15 T cell receptor beta chains below come from one sample, sequenced in a study of beta chain features in type 1 diabetes. Whole-study findings and limits: Type 1 diabetes patients showed a moderate but significant shortening of TCRB CDR3s in all four CD4+ subsets.

These TCRs are of unknown antigen specificity. cDNA synthesis used the whole RNA isolate, giving expressed TCRB sequences. Libraries were prepared by immunoSEQ multiplex PCR; TCRdb keeps only in-frame clonotypes and omits some of them. The table lists 680,000 or so clones, 13% of them singletons. Sample: naive CD4+ T cells from blood. The receptors come from a man aged 18-30 years with type 1 diabetes.

The chain couples TRBV27 to TRBJ2-1; 8 bases are shared with TRBD2. The CDR3 runs to 15 residues. Losses at the gene ends were 1 base for V and 9 bases for J; bases not matched to a gene: 8. In germline, CDR1 is MNHEY, CDR2 SMNVEV (reference sequence). CDR3 sequence (DNA): TGTGCCAGCAGTTTATTACGGGGGGGCCCTTTTGAGCAGTTCTTC. It specifies CASSLLRGGPFEQFF.

CDR3 coding DNA: TGTGCCATCAGTGATACAGGGGCCCGCACAGATACGCAGTATTTT. Amino acid sequence: CAISDTGARTDTQYF. V and J are TRBV10-3 and TRBJ2-3; TRBD1 matches 7 bases. This CDR3 has 15 residues. CDR1 is ENHRY and CDR2 is SYGVKD in the germline V gene. The J segment lost 1 base and the V segment lost 3 bases, leaving 4 bases of the junction unmatched.

This chain links TRBV5-1 with TRBJ2-7; the D is unclear. V lost 0 bases and J 4 bases, leaving 8 bases between the germline ends. The CDR3 runs 13 residues. Germline CDR1 SGHRS, CDR2 YFSETQ. The CDR3 DNA reads TGCGCCAGCAGCTTGGAGCCACCTTACGAGCAGTACTTC. Translation: CASSLEPPYEQYF. The full variable domain, its missing parts supplied by reference TRBV5-1 and TRBJ2-7, is KAGVTQTPRYLIKTRGQQVTLSCSPISGHRSVSWYQQTPGQGLQFLFEYFSETQRNKGNFPGRFSGRQFSNSRSEMNVSTLELGDSALYLCASSLEPPYEQYFGPGTRLTVT.

The CDR3 spells CATNEGQSPVAFF. CDR3 DNA: TGTGCCACCAATGAGGGGCAGTCCCCAGTTGCTTTCTTT. The chain combines TRBV15 with TRBJ1-1, with D perhaps TRBD1 (5 bases). Germline V gene lookup returns CDR1 LNHNV and CDR2 YYDKDF (reference sequence). This CDR3 comprises 13 residues. V was trimmed by 7 bases and J by 11 bases, leaving 20 bases between them.

There are a few counts of this clone. This chain joins TRBV2 and TRBJ1-1; 7 bases line up with TRBD1. Germline assignment: CDR1 SNHLY and CDR2 FYNNEI. This CDR3 is 15 amino acids long. V lost 4 bases and J lost 1; bases outside the gene matches: 6. CDR3 loop: CASSVQGTTNTEAFF. CDR3 sequence (DNA): TGTGCCAGCAGTGTACAGGGGACAACGAACACTGAAGCTTTCTTT.

This clone was recorded once. The chain couples TRBV10-1 to TRBJ2-3; possibly TRBD1 for D (7 bases). The CDR3 runs to 14 residues. Germline V gene data show CDR1 as WNHNN and CDR2 as SYGVQD (reference sequence). V shed 7 bases and J shed 5 bases, with 16 bases lying between them. Here the CDR3 DNA reads TGCGCCAGCAAGAAGGGGGCGCGGGAAGATACGCAGTATTTT. Its protein product is CASKKGAREDTQYF.

This clone was detected a few times. CDR3 sequence reads: CASSLAASETQYF. CDR3 DNA: TGTGCCAGCAGCTTAGCTGCCTCCGAGACCCAGTACTTC. This chain links TRBV7-6 with TRBJ2-5, with D hard to call. V lost 0 bases and J lost 5, with 7 bases in between. The germline V gene has CDR1 SGHVS and CDR2 FNYEAQ. The CDR3 runs to 13 residues.

The chain joins TRBV6-5 to TRBJ2-7; no clear D gene. With 5 bases removed from V and 2 bases from J, the gap between germline ends came to 7 bases. The CDR3 length is 12 residues. Looked up from germline, CDR1 is MNHEY and CDR2 is SVGAGI. The chain's CDR3 is CASSPRPYEQYF. As DNA, the CDR3 is TGTGCCAGCAGTCCTCGTCCCTACGAGCAGTACTTC.

The chain combines TRBV30 with TRBJ2-2; D gene ambiguous. Germline V gene lookup returns CDR1 GTSNPN and CDR2 SVGIG (reference sequence). The CDR3 runs 13 residues. Between the trimmed V and J ends, which lost 3 bases and 5 bases, there was a span of 10 bases. The CDR3 region has the DNA TGTGCCTGGAGGGGCCTGGGGACCGGGGAGCTGTTTTTT. Protein: CAWRGLGTGELFF.

The CDR3 nucleotides are TGCGCCAGCAGCACAGGGGGAGTAAACACCGGGGAGCTGTTTTTT. Encoded protein: CASSTGGVNTGELFF. This chain links TRBV5-1 with TRBJ2-2, with TRBD1 matching 8 bases. The CDR3 consists of 15 residues. Germline V CDR1 and CDR2: SGHRS, YFSETQ. V lost 4 bases and J lost 2; bases outside the gene matches: 4.

This clone appeared a few times. The genes are TRBV25-1 and TRBJ1-1, with 7 nucleotides matching TRBD1. V lost 4 bases, J lost 3 bases, and 8 bases stayed unmatched. This CDR3 contains 15 residues. Germline assignment: CDR1 MGHDK and CDR2 SYGVNS. Written as DNA, the CDR3 is TGTGCCAGCAGTGGAGGAACAGGGGTGTACACTGAAGCTTTCTTT. As protein: CASSGGTGVYTEAFF.

This clone showed up just a few times. The chain uses TRBV6-6 and TRBJ1-1; D gene uncertain. The ends were cut back, 7 bases at V and 7 bases at J, with 16 bases in the middle. The CDR3 loop spans 13 amino acids. CDR1 MNHNY and CDR2 SVGAGI come from the germline V gene (reference sequence). The CDR3 here is CASTPFLLVEAFF. CDR3 nucleotide sequence: TGTGCCAGCACCCCGTTTTTATTGGTTGAAGCTTTCTTT.

This chain connects TRBV5-4 to TRBJ2-1, with D perhaps TRBD1 or TRBD2 (5 bases each). The CDR3 runs 14 residues. The V gene lost 4 bases and the J gene lost 6 bases, with 14 bases spanning the gap. Germline V CDR1 and CDR2: SGHNT, YYREEE (reference sequence). The CDR3 bases are TGTGCCAGCAGCCTTTGGGACCATCCCAATGAGCAGTTCTTC. It codes for CASSLWDHPNEQFF. The full variable domain, its missing parts supplied by reference TRBV5-4 and TRBJ2-1, is ETGVTQSPTHLIKTRGQQVTLRCSSQSGHNTVSWYQQALGQGPQFIFQYYREEENGRGNFPPRFSGLQFPNYSSELNVNALELDDSALYLCASSLWDHPNEQFFGPGTRLTVL.

The chain couples TRBV29-1 to TRBJ2-1, with D tentatively TRBD1 (5 bases). CDR1 and CDR2 (germline): SQVTM, ANQGSEA. This CDR3 region has 12 residues. Trimming shortened V by 7 bases and J by 5 bases, and 12 bases separated the two germline ends. The CDR3 loop reads CSEMTANNEQFF. The CDR3 nucleotides read TGCAGCGAGATGACAGCTAACAATGAGCAGTTCTTC.

The chain is built from TRBV6-4 and TRBJ1-1; 8 bases match TRBD1. Per germline, CDR1 MRHNA and CDR2 SNTAGT. The CDR3 length is 14 residues. The trim removed 6 bases at V and 1 base at J, leaving 4 bases unmatched. The DNA for the CDR3 is TGTGCCAGCAGACTCGGGACAGGGAACACTGAAGCTTTCTTT. Protein sequence: CASRLGTGNTEAFF.